Included here is one TCR beta chain sequence, with context. Antigen: not known. The data were obtained in a study of T-cell memory formation after mild COVID-19. From germline, CDR1 is SGHKS and CDR2 YYEKEE (reference sequence). Between the trimmed V and J ends, which lost 2 bases and 1 base, there was a span of 12 bases. The CDR3 is made up of 15 amino acids. Broader study findings: Certain responding clones were present in pre-infection memory, suggesting participation of cross-reactive memory.

TCRdb recomputed calls from the 5' RACE reads with MiXCR, one row per CDR3 protein. The table shows more than 45,000 distinct CDR3 sequences, with around 9.7% occurring only once. The sample comprised PBMCs or a T cell subset sorted from them (not recorded which). This receptor was taken from an adult woman who had mild COVID-19 (a few samples of this study predate the infection). Cell type and time point are not known. The J gene is TRBJ1-1, the V gene TRBV5-5, with D possibly being TRBD1 (5 bases). The CDR3 coding sequence is TGTGCCAGCAGCTTAGCAGGGCCCCCGAACACTGAAGCTTTCTTT. The encoded protein is CASSLAGPPNTEAFF.